The following is a TCR beta chain sequence with its context. What it binds is unknown. This sample was included in a study of cytomegalovirus exposure and HLA in healthy donors. Study-wide results and caveats: Later work found that TCR association rates differed between HLA loci; DRB1 had the most and HLA-C the fewest.

The PCR had 60 Vbeta and 13 Jbeta primers. Sequenced by immunoSEQ multiplex PCR; TCRdb stores in-frame clones only, minus some. The sample has roughly 200,000 clones; 77% are singletons. This CDR3 is 15 amino acids long. V lost 6 bases and J lost 3, with 18 bases in between. CDR1 and CDR2 (germline): LNHDA, SQIVND (reference sequence). The rearrangement uses TRBV19 and TRBJ2-7; a possible D gene is TRBD1 (6 bases). Material: PBMCs. The TCR sequence derives from a woman aged 60-75 years in good health and CMV-seropositive. The CDR3 protein is CASSIADRTLYEQYF. Written as DNA, the CDR3 is TGTGCCAGTAGCATTGCCGACAGGACTCTCTACGAGCAGTACTTC.